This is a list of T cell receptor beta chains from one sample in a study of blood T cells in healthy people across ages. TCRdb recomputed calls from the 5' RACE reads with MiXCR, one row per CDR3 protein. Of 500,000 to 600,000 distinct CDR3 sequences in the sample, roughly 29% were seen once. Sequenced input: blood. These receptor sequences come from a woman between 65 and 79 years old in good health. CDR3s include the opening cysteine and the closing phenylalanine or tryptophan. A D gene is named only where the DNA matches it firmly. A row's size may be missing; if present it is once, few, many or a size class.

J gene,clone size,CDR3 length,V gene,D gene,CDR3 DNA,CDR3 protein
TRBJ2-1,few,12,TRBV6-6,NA,TGTGCCACGGGACGGGGCACCAATGAGCAGTTCTTC,CATGRGTNEQFF
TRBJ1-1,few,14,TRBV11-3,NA,TGTGCCAGCAGCTTTCTGAGGGCTAGCACTGAAGCTTTCTTT,CASSFLRASTEAFF
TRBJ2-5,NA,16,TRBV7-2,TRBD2,TGTGCCAGCAGCTTGAATAGCGGGGGGGACCCAGAGACCCAGTACTTC,CASSLNSGGDPETQYF
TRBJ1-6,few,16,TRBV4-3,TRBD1,TGCGCCAGCAGCCAAGTGTCTCAGGGGGCAGGTTCACCCCTCCACTTT,CASSQVSQGAGSPLHF
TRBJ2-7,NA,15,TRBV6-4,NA,TGTGCCAGCAGTGCCGAGCCGGGGAGTGCCTACGAGCAGTACTTC,CASSAEPGSAYEQYF
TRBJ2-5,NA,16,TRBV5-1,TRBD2,TGCGCCAGCAGCTATCTACCGCGGGGGGGCTTAGGTGTCCAGTACTTC,CASSYLPRGGLGVQYF
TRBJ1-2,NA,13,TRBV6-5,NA,TGTGCCAGCAGTCCTCGGACAGTCTATGGCTACACCTTC,CASSPRTVYGYTF
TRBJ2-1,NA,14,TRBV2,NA,TGTGCCAGCAGTGGGGTGGATAGAATATATGAGCAGTTCTTC,CASSGVDRIYEQFF
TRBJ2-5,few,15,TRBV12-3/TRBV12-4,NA,TGTGCCAGCAGTTTGGGGCAGACCCTTTCCGAGACCCAGTACTTC,CASSLGQTLSETQYF
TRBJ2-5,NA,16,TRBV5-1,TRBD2,TGCGCCAGCAGCTTCCAGAGACTAGCGGGGAAAGAGACCCAGTACTTC,CASSFQRLAGKETQYF
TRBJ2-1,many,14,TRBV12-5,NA,TGTGCTAGTGGTTTGGACAGCTCCTACAATGAGCAGTTCTTC,CASGLDSSYNEQFF
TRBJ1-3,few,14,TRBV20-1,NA,TGCAGTGCTCAGCGGTTCTCCTCTGGAAACACCATATATTTT,CSAQRFSSGNTIYF
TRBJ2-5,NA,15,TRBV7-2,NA,TGTGCCAGCAGCTCGCGCGGGGGGACAGGGGAGACCCAGTACTTC,CASSSRGGTGETQYF
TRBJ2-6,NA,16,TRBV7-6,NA,TGTGCCAGCAGCTTAGAGGCAAGCTCTGGGGCCAACGTCCTGACTTTC,CASSLEASSGANVLTF
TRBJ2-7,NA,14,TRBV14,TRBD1,TGTGCCAGCAGCCAGAGGACAGGGATACGCGAGCAGTACTTC,CASSQRTGIREQYF
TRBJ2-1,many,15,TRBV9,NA,TGTGCCAGCAGCGTAAAAATTAGCTCCTACAATGAGCAGTTCTTC,CASSVKISSYNEQFF